This T cell receptor (beta chain) was documented in a study of T-cell reconstitution after alpha-beta-depleted transplantation in children. Study-level findings and limits: High day-60 TCRbeta diversity in some patients came from surviving recipient T cells and thymic progenitors.

Points on this clonotype: Its target is not known.

Unique molecular identifiers were used in preparing the TCRbeta library. Each CDR3 protein gets one entry after TCRdb re-called the PCR reads with MiXCR. The sample holds under 250,000 distinct CDR3 sequences, roughly a quarter seen once. After removal of 5 bases from V and 14 bases from J, the junction contained 17 bases not matched to a gene. The CDR3 consists of 15 residues. Germline loops: CDR1 SGHAT, CDR2 FQNNGV. The chain uses TRBV11-2 and TRBJ2-3; 9 bases fit TRBD2. The specimen was PBMCs, mostly from graft donor cells, collected 360 days after TCRalphabeta/CD19-depleted stem cell transplant. This TCR came from a female patient younger than 10 who had a stem cell transplant for congenital amegakaryocytic thrombocytopenia, so the T cells may come from the graft donor. CDR3: CASSPTGLAGNVGYF. The CDR3 DNA follows: TGTGCCAGCAGCCCAACGGGGCTAGCGGGGAATGTCGGGTATTTT.